This TCR beta chain was documented in a study of blood T cell repertoires in COVID-19. Turning to the study itself: The study drew acute and convalescent COVID-19 samples from the United States, Italy and Spain. The analysed material was cDNA or gDNA that came from T cells, B-cell-depleted T cells, or PBMCs.

V was shortened by 7 bases and J by 7 bases, with 22 bases between the two germline ends. CDR1 MDHEN and CDR2 SYDVKM come from the germline V gene. The CDR3 sequence is 15 residues long. Original handling: Reference gene primers were amplified, and this amplification served to estimate nucleated cell counts. This table comes from immunoSEQ multiplex PCR, and its TCRdb copy is limited to in-frame clones, with some not included. For V, J and clone size, that table is used; D and trimming come from the DNA. In the table there are 150,000 to 200,000 clones, 90% of which are singletons. This TCR derives from a man in his fifties with acute or convalescent COVID-19. The sample taken for sequencing was peripheral blood. The chain recombines TRBV28 with TRBJ1-2; tentatively, D is TRBD1 (6 bases). The CDR3 nucleotides are TGTGCCAGCAATGAGGGGGGGGCGCGGAGACGTGGCTACACCTTC. Protein: CASNEGGARRRGYTF.